The 28 T cell receptor beta chains given below trace back to one sample, sequenced in a study of T cells in Graves' hyperthyroidism and ophthalmopathy. What was amplified from RNA transcripts were TCR beta CDR3 regions. Researchers ran a first-round RT-PCR on the TCR CDR3 using the HTBI primer set. TCRdb processed the multiplex PCR reads anew with MiXCR; each CDR3 protein has one entry. The sample records 300,000 to 400,000 distinct CDR3 sequences, over 15% being singletons. Specimen: blood. The receptors stem from a woman between 50 and 59 years old with Graves' hyperthyroidism.

The J gene is TRBJ1-2, the V gene TRBV11-2; 12 bases map to TRBD1. CDR1 is SGHAT and CDR2 is FQNNGV in the germline V gene. The CDR3 has 18 amino acids. V dropped 1 base and J dropped 6; count of bases not matched to a gene: 12. CDR3 sequence reads: CASSLGGWTGTGGDGYTF. The CDR3 DNA reads as TGTGCCAGCAGCTTAGGGGGGTGGACCGGGACAGGGGGCGATGGCTACACCTTC.

This clonotype was detected many times. This chain joins TRBV12-3 or TRBV12-4 and TRBJ1-1, with D possibly TRBD1 on 6 matching bases. V was trimmed by 4 bases and J by 4 bases, leaving 10 bases between them. The CDR3 loop spans 13 amino acids. The CDR3 loop is CASSSTGPTEAFF. CDR3 in DNA: TGTGCCAGCAGTTCCACAGGGCCCACTGAAGCTTTCTTT.

This chain connects TRBV20-1 to TRBJ2-6; 7 bases line up with TRBD1. Losses at the gene ends were 3 bases for V and 0 bases for J; bases not matched to a gene: 5. The germline V gene encodes CDR1 DFQATT and CDR2 SNEGSKA (reference sequence). This CDR3 contains 16 residues. The CDR3 nucleotides read TGCAGTGCTAGTAAAACAGGGGTCTCTGGGGCCAACGTCCTGACTTTC. Encoded protein: CSASKTGVSGANVLTF.

This clonotype was counted many times. The chain is built from TRBV3-1 and TRBJ2-4; D assignment may be TRBD1 or TRBD2 (5 bases each). Germline V gene data show CDR1 as LGHDT and CDR2 as YNNKEL (reference sequence). V was cut by 0 bases and J by 6 bases, with 18 bases left in between. The CDR3 is made up of 17 amino acids. The CDR3 sequence: CASSQDPYRGRRNIQYF. CDR3 coding DNA: TGTGCCAGCAGCCAAGACCCCTACCGGGGACGGCGAAACATTCAGTACTTC.

There are many counts of this clonotype. The chain employs TRBV3-1 and TRBJ1-2, with D unresolved. Between the trimmed V and J ends, which lost 1 base and 7 bases, there was a span of 10 bases. Per germline, CDR1 LGHDT and CDR2 YNNKEL (reference sequence). The CDR3 consists of 13 residues. The CDR3, as DNA: TGTGCCAGCAGCCAAGCGCAGAGAGCTGGCTACACCTTC. It yields the protein CASSQAQRAGYTF.

This clonotype was recorded at least ten times. V and J are TRBV18 and TRBJ1-2; weak D call: TRBD1 (5 bases). The germline gives CDR1 KGHSH, CDR2 LQKENI. The CDR3 sequence is 13 residues long. V lost 6 bases to trimming and J lost 6 bases, with 14 bases between them. CDR3 sequence reads: CASSTTGTDGYTF. DNA for the CDR3: TGTGCCAGCTCTACCACCGGGACGGATGGCTACACCTTC. The full variable domain, its missing parts supplied by reference TRBV18 and TRBJ1-2, is NAGVMQNPRHLVRRRGQEARLRCSPMKGHSHVYWYRQLPEEGLKFMVYLQKENIIDESGMPKERFSAEFPKEGPSILRIQQVVRGDSAAYFCASSTTGTDGYTFGSGTRLTVV.

This chain joins TRBV4-1 and TRBJ1-1, with D unclear. Trimming took off 8 bases at V and 1 base at J, with 11 bases between the two ends. CDR1 MGHRA and CDR2 YSYEKL come from the germline V gene. The CDR3 spans 13 residues. This CDR3 is CASGSQANTEAFF. For the CDR3, the DNA is TGCGCCAGCGGGAGTCAGGCGAACACTGAAGCTTTCTTT.

This clonotype was seen at least ten times. The CDR3 here is CASSLSLGNEQFF. In DNA form, the CDR3 reads TGTGCCAGCAGCTTATCTCTCGGGAATGAGCAGTTCTTC. The chain links TRBV11-2 to TRBJ2-1; D is undetermined. Between the trimmed V and J ends, which lost 2 bases and 7 bases, there was a span of 9 bases. This CDR3 has 13 residues. CDR1 and CDR2 from the germline V gene are SGHAT and FQNNGV.

In its sample, this clonotype was seen a few times. The V call is TRBV11-2, the J call TRBJ2-5; 8 bases fit TRBD2. CDR1 is SGHAT and CDR2 is FQNNGV in the germline V gene. Trimming took 1 base from V and 2 from J; bases not matched to a gene: 9. The CDR3 sequence is 17 residues long. This chain's CDR3 is CASSLGLLAGKQETQYF. CDR3 DNA: TGTGCCAGCAGCTTAGGTTTGTTAGCGGGGAAACAAGAGACCCAGTACTTC. The full variable domain, in which reference TRBV11-2 and TRBJ2-5 provide the parts outside the CDR3, is EAGVAQSPRYKIIEKRQSVAFWCNPISGHATLYWYQQILGQGPKLLIQFQNNGVVDDSQLPKDRFSAERLKGVDSTLKIQPAKLEDSAVYLCASSLGLLAGKQETQYFGPGTRLLVL.

This clonotype appeared many times. CDR3 amino acids: CASLPKANYGYTF. DNA of the CDR3: TGTGCCAGCCTCCCCAAGGCTAACTATGGCTACACCTTC. The gene calls are TRBV18 and TRBJ1-2; D ambiguous. The germline CDR1 and CDR2 sequences are KGHSH and LQKENI. This CDR3 contains 13 residues. Trimming stripped 8 bases from V and 0 bases from J, with 10 bases between.

J is TRBJ2-3 and V is TRBV5-6; TRBD2 matches at 8 bases. V shed 6 bases, J shed 0 bases, and the junction held 3 bases outside the gene matches. The CDR3 sequence is 14 residues long. Germline V gives CDR1 SGHDT, CDR2 YYEEEE. The CDR3 coding sequence is TGTGCCAGCAAGCGGGGGACTAGCACAGATACGCAGTATTTT. Translating it yields CASKRGTSTDTQYF. The complete variable domain, with remaining parts taken from reference TRBV5-6 and TRBJ2-3, reads DAGVTQSPTHLIKTRGQQVTLRCSPKSGHDTVSWYQQALGQGPQFIFQYYEEEERQRGNFPDRFSGHQFPNYSSELNVNALLLGDSALYLCASKRGTSTDTQYFGPGTRLTVL.

This clonotype occurred many times. This chain connects TRBV30 to TRBJ2-2; D is possibly TRBD1 (6 bases). V was clipped by 0 bases and J by 3 bases, with 11 bases between them. Per the germline V gene, CDR1 is GTSNPN and CDR2 is SVGIG (reference sequence). This CDR3 has 15 residues. Here the CDR3 reads CAWSVRDIDTGELFF. The CDR3 nucleotides read TGTGCCTGGAGTGTAAGGGACATAGACACCGGGGAGCTGTTTTTT.

This clonotype was seen a handful of times. The chain joins TRBV5-1 to TRBJ1-2; D ambiguous. The V gene lost 0 bases and the J gene lost 4 bases, with 7 bases spanning the gap. Looked up from germline, CDR1 is SGHRS and CDR2 is YFSETQ. The CDR3 loop spans 13 amino acids. CDR3 loop: CASSLAQSYGYTF. CDR3 sequence (DNA): TGCGCCAGCAGCTTGGCACAAAGCTATGGCTACACCTTC. Based on the CDR3 plus reference TRBV5-1 and TRBJ1-2, the full variable domain is KAGVTQTPRYLIKTRGQQVTLSCSPISGHRSVSWYQQTPGQGLQFLFEYFSETQRNKGNFPGRFSGRQFSNSRSEMNVSTLELGDSALYLCASSLAQSYGYTFGSGTRLTVV.

This clonotype turned up a few times. The rearrangement links TRBV5-1 to TRBJ1-6, with 7 bases lining up with TRBD1. Germline V gene sequence: CDR1 SGHRS, CDR2 YFSETQ. V trimming: 4 bases; J trimming: 10 bases; junction bases outside the gene matches: 11. The CDR3 covers 15 residues. The CDR3 spells CASSGQGGITSPLHF. The DNA for the CDR3 is TGCGCCAGCAGCGGCCAGGGGGGGATTACCTCACCCCTCCACTTT. Variable domain in full (rest from reference TRBV5-1 and TRBJ1-6): KAGVTQTPRYLIKTRGQQVTLSCSPISGHRSVSWYQQTPGQGLQFLFEYFSETQRNKGNFPGRFSGRQFSNSRSEMNVSTLELGDSALYLCASSGQGGITSPLHFGNGTRLTVT.

The chain carries TRBV19 and TRBJ1-1; D uncertain. The CDR3 has 16 amino acids. Trimming stripped 5 bases from V and 0 bases from J, with 16 bases between. The germline V gene has CDR1 LNHDA and CDR2 SQIVND (reference sequence). CDR3 region: CASSPPPLEMNTEAFF. The CDR3, as DNA: TGTGCCAGTAGTCCCCCCCCGCTTGAAATGAACACTGAAGCTTTCTTT.

Regarding this clonotype: A much bigger clone sits one base away, suggesting this may be a read error. The chain couples TRBV3-1 to TRBJ2-5, with D maybe TRBD1 (5 bases). CDR3 length equals 15 residues. Germline CDR1 LGHDT, CDR2 YNNKEL (reference sequence). The CDR3 reads CACSQETAYQETQYF. DNA of the CDR3: TGTGCCTGCAGCCAAGAGACAGCGTACCAAGAGACCCAGTACTTC.

This clonotype turned up a few times. The chain has TRBV3-1 and TRBJ2-6; TRBD1 is a possible D gene (5 bases). Per germline, CDR1 LGHDT and CDR2 YNNKEL (reference sequence). Trimming removed 0 bases from V and 3 bases from J, with 9 bases in between. The CDR3 sequence is 16 residues long. CDR3 loop: CASSQERGFGANVLTF. CDR3 nucleotide sequence: TGTGCCAGCAGCCAAGAAAGGGGTTTTGGGGCCAACGTCCTGACTTTC.

This clonotype came up many times. V is TRBV18 and J is TRBJ2-3, with a tentative D call TRBD2 (6 bases). The CDR3 contains 16 residues. CDR1 KGHSH and CDR2 LQKENI come from the germline V gene. V dropped 1 base and J dropped 0 bases, with 11 bases sitting between them. CDR3 in DNA: TGTGCCAGCTCACCACGGAGCGGGCCCAGCACAGATACGCAGTATTTT. As protein: CASSPRSGPSTDTQYF.

The chain has TRBV11-2 and TRBJ2-1, with TRBD2 matching 14 bases. Germline-derived CDR1 and CDR2 are SGHAT and FQNNGV. V dropped 0 bases and J dropped 0; count of bases not matched to a gene: 7. The length of the CDR3 is 20 residues. The CDR3 bases are TGTGCCAGCAGCTTAGATGGGACTAGCGGGAGTTGGGGCTCCTACAATGAGCAGTTCTTC. It encodes CASSLDGTSGSWGSYNEQFF.

The chain is built from TRBV9 and TRBJ1-3; the match to TRBD1 covers 11 bases. Trimming removed 2 bases from V and 1 base from J; junction bases left unmatched: 5. The CDR3 is made up of 17 amino acids. Germline CDR1 is SGDLS and CDR2 is YYNGEE. DNA of the CDR3: TGTGCCAGCAGCGTGGGACAGGGGGAACTTTCTGGAAACACCATATATTTT. Protein sequence: CASSVGQGELSGNTIYF.

This clonotype was seen repeatedly, ten times or more. V and J are TRBV7-2 and TRBJ2-1; the match to TRBD2 covers 8 bases. Germline V gene sequence: CDR1 SGHTA, CDR2 FQGNSA. Trimming took 6 bases from V and 7 from J; bases not matched to a gene: 11. The CDR3 runs 15 residues. The CDR3 protein is CASRSGRAGGNEQFF. The CDR3 DNA reads TGTGCCAGCAGATCCGGGAGGGCCGGGGGGAATGAGCAGTTCTTC.

This clonotype has more than one count but fewer than ten. This chain uses TRBV6-1 with TRBJ1-1; D perhaps matches TRBD1 (5 bases). This CDR3 is built from 13 residues. Trimming cost V 0 bases and J 6 bases, with 8 bases left between them. Per germline, CDR1 MNHNS and CDR2 SASEGT. CDR3: CASSEAEGSEAFF. Here the CDR3 DNA reads TGTGCCAGCAGTGAAGCGGAGGGGTCTGAAGCTTTCTTT.

There are a few counts of this clonotype. The chain joins TRBV20-1 to TRBJ2-2; 10 positions match TRBD2. Germline-derived CDR1 and CDR2 are DFQATT and SNEGSKA (reference sequence). The CDR3 contains 16 residues. The V segment lost 0 bases and the J segment 6 bases; nucleotides outside the gene matches: 7. DNA for the CDR3: TGCAGTGCTAGAGATCAGGCGCTAGCGGGAGCCGGGGAGCTGTTTTTT. Protein: CSARDQALAGAGELFF.

This clonotype was detected only a few times. The chain is built from TRBV12-3 or TRBV12-4 and TRBJ2-3; 13 positions match TRBD2. The CDR3 extends over 14 amino acids. Losses at the gene ends were 10 bases for V and 2 bases for J; bases not matched to a gene: 3. The CDR3 loop reads CATGTSGATDTQYF. CDR3 bases: TGTGCCACCGGGACTAGCGGGGCCACAGATACGCAGTATTTT.

This clonotype was counted between two and nine times. This rearrangement joins TRBV6-1 to TRBJ1-1; 9 bases are a match to TRBD1. Germline V CDR1 and CDR2: MNHNS, SASEGT. Losses at the gene ends were 5 bases for V and 3 bases for J; bases not matched to a gene: 4. CDR3 length equals 14 residues. This CDR3 is CASSRDRVDTEAFF. In DNA form, the CDR3 reads TGTGCCAGCAGTAGGGACAGGGTGGACACTGAAGCTTTCTTT.

The J gene is TRBJ2-7, the V gene TRBV7-2; D not certain. The CDR3 has 13 residues. With 5 bases removed from V and 3 bases from J, the gap between germline ends came to 11 bases. The germline CDR1 and CDR2 sequences are SGHTA and FQGNSA. The chain's CDR3 is CASSLPVGYEQYF. CDR3 bases: TGTGCCAGCAGCCTGCCTGTTGGCTACGAGCAGTACTTC.

This clonotype was found many times. The V call is TRBV20-1, the J call TRBJ2-3; D is unresolved. The CDR3 spans 14 residues. The V gene lost 5 bases and the J gene lost 0 bases, with 12 bases spanning the gap. Germline lookup yields CDR1 DFQATT and CDR2 SNEGSKA (reference sequence). CDR3 amino acids: CSAYSVLSTDTQYF. CDR3 DNA: TGCAGTGCTTACTCGGTTTTGAGCACAGATACGCAGTATTTT.

V is TRBV4-1 and J is TRBJ2-1, with D possibly being TRBD1 or TRBD2 (5 bases each). Germline-derived CDR1 and CDR2 are MGHRA and YSYEKL. This CDR3 has 17 amino acids. Trimming shortened V by 6 bases and J by 4 bases, and 22 bases separated the two germline ends. Here the CDR3 DNA reads TGCGCCAGCAGAAACAGAACCGGGACGGCGACGTACAATGAGCAGTTCTTC. Its protein product is CASRNRTGTATYNEQFF.